This T cell receptor beta chain was obtained from a study of chronic HIV infection and antiretroviral therapy (dated by TCRdb to the mid-2010s). This clonotype was observed a few times. Its binding antigen is unknown. Base-call qualities are not available, and no considerably larger clone is one nucleotide away. Library construction relied on 5' RACE. Instrument used: Illumina MiSeq. TCRdb reanalyzed the raw reads on its own, using fastp at Q25 for trimming and MiXCR for clone calling, and kept in-frame beta chains. Here each entry gathers all rows of one CDR3 protein and keeps the most common genes and DNA. Recorded for this sample are 30,000 to 35,000 distinct CDR3 sequences; 7.5% to 10% of them occurred a single time. More than 2% of the sample is taken by the ten largest. Based on the germline V gene, the CDR1 and CDR2 sequences are KGHDR and SFDVKD. V lost 4 bases and J lost 5 bases; the stretch between them is 14 bases long. The CDR3 covers 15 residues, taking in both the cysteine and the phenylalanine. Solely the CDR3 DNA is kept, with 45 bases framed from the first base.

The chain uses TRBV24-1 and TRBJ2-1, with the D gene too uncertain to name. Material: peripheral blood. The receptor comes from an adult who had HIV and had not received antiretroviral therapy, or was an uninfected healthy control (not recorded which). The CDR3 sequence is CATSEAQVGHNEQFF. The DNA sequence is TGTGCCACCAGTGAAGCCCAGGTTGGTCACAATGAGCAGTTCTTC.